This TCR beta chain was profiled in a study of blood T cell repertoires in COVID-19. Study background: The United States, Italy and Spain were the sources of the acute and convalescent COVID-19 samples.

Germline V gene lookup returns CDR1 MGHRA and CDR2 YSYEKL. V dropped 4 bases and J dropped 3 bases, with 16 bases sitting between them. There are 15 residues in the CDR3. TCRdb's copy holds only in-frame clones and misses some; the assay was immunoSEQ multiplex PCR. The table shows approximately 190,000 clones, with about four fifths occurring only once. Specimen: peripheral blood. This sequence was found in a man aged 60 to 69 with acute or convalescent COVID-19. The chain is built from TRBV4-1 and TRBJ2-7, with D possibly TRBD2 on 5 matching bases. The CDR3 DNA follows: TGCGCCAGCAGCCGCGCGGGCGCTCACGACTACGAGCAGTACTTC. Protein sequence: CASSRAGAHDYEQYF.